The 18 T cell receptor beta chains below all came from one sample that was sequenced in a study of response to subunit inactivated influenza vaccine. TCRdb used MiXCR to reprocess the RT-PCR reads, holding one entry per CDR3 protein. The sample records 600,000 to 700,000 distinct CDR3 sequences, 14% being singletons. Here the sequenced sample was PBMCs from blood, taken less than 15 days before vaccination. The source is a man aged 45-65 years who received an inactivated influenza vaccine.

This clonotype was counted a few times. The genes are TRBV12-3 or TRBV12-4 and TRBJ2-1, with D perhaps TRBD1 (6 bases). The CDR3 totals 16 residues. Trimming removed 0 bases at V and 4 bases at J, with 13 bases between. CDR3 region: CASSLALPGHYNEQFF. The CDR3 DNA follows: TGTGCCAGCAGTTTAGCACTCCCGGGACATTACAATGAGCAGTTCTTC.

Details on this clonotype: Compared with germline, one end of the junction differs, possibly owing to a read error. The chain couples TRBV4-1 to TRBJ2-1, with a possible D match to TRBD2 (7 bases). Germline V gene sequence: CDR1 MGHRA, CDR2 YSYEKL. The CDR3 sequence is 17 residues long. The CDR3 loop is CASSQLSLGGAYSEQFF. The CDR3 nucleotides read TGCGCCAGCAGCCAGCTTTCCCTGGGGGGGGCCTACAGTGAGCAGTTCTTC.

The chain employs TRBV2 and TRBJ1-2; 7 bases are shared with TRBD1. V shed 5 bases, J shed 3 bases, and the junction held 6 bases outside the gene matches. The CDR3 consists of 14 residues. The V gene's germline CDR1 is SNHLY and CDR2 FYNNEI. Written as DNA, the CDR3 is TGTGCCAGCAGTCGACAGGGACTGCACTATGGCTACACCTTC. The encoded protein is CASSRQGLHYGYTF.

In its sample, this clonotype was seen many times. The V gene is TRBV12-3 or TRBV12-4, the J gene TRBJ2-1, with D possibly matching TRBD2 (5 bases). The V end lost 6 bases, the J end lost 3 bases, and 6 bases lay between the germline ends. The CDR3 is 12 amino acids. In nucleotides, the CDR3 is TGTGCCAGCAGCGGGGACTACAATGAGCAGTTCTTC. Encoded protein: CASSGDYNEQFF.

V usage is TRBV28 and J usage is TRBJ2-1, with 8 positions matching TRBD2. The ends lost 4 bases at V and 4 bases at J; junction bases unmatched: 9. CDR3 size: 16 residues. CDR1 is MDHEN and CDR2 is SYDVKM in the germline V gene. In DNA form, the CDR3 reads TGTGCCAGCAGTTCCCCCGCTAGCGGGCGATACAATGAGCAGTTCTTC. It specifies CASSSPASGRYNEQFF.

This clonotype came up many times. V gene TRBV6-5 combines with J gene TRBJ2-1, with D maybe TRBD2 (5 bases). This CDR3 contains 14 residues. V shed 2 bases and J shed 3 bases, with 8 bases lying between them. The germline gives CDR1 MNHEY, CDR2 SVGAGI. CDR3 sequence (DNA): TGTGCCAGCAGTTACGACGGGGACTACAATGAGCAGTTCTTC. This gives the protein CASSYDGDYNEQFF.

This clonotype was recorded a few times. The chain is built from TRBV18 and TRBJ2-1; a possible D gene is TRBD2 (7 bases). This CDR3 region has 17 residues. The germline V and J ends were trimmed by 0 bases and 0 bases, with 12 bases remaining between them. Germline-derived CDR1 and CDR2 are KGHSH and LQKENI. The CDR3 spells CASSPPAGASSYNEQFF. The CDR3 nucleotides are TGTGCCAGCTCACCACCGGCGGGGGCGAGCTCCTACAATGAGCAGTTCTTC.

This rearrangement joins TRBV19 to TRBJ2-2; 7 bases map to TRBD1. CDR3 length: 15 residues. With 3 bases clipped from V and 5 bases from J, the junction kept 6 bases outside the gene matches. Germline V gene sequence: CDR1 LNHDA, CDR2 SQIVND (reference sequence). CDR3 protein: CASSIDRALTGELFF. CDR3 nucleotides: TGTGCCAGTAGTATCGACAGGGCGCTGACCGGGGAGCTGTTTTTT.

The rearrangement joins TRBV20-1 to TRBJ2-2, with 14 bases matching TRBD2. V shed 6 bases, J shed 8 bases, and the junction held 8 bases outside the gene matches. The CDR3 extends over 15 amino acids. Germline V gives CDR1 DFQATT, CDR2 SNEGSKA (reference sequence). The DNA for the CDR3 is TGCAGTGCCCGGACTAGCGGGAGGTTTGGGGGGGAGCTGTTTTTT. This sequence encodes CSARTSGRFGGELFF.

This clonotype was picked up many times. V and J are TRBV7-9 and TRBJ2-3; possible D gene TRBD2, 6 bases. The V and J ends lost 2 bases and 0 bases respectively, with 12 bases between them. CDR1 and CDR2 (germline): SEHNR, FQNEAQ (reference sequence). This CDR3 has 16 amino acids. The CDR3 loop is CASSLSGGPSTDTQYF. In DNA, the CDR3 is TGTGCCAGCAGCTTATCCGGGGGACCTAGCACAGATACGCAGTATTTT.

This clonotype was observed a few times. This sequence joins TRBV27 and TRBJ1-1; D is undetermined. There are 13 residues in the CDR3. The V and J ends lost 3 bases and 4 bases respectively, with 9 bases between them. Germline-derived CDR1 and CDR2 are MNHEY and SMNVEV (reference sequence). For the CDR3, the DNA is TGTGCCAGCAGTTTTATGACGGGCACTGAAGCTTTCTTT. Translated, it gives CASSFMTGTEAFF.

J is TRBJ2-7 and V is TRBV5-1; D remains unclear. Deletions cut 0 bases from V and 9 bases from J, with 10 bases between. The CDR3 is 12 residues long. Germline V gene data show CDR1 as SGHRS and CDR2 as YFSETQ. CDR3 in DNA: TGCGCCAGCAGCTTGGCCGGAGAGAGGCAGTACTTC. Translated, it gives CASSLAGERQYF.

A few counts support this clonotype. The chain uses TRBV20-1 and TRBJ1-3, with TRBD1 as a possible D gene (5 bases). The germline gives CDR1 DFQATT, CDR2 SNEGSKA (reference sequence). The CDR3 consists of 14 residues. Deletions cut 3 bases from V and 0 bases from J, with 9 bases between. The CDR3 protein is CSARGPISGNTIYF. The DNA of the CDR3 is TGCAGTGCTAGGGGGCCCATCTCTGGAAACACCATATATTTT.

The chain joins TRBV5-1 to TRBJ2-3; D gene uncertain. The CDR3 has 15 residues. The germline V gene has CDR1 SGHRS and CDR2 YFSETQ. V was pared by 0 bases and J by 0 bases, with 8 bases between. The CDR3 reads CASSLVMGSTDTQYF. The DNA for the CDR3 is TGCGCCAGCAGCTTGGTAATGGGCAGCACAGATACGCAGTATTTT.

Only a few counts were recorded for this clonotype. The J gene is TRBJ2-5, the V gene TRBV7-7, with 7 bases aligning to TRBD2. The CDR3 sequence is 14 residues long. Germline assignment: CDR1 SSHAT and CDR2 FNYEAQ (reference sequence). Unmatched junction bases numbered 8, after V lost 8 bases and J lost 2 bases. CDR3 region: CASSRGSTQETQYF. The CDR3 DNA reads TGTGCCAGCTCTCGCGGGAGCACACAAGAGACCCAGTACTTC.

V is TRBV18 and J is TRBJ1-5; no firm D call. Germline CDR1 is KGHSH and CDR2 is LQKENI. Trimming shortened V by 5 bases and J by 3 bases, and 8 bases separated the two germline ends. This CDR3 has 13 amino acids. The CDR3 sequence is CASSTEYNQPQHF. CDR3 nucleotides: TGTGCCAGCTCAACAGAATACAATCAGCCCCAGCATTTT.

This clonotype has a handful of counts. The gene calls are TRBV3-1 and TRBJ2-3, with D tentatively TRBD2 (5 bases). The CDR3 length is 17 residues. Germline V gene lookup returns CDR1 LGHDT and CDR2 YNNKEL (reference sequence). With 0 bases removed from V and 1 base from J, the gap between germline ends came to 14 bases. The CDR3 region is CASSQDRRARGTDTQYF. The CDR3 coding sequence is TGTGCCAGCAGCCAAGATCGGCGCGCGAGGGGCACAGATACGCAGTATTTT.

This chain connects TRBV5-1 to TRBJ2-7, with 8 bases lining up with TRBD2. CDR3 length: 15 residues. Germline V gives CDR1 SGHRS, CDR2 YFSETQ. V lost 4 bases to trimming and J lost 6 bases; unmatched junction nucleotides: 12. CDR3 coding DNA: TGCGCCAGCAGCGCGGTCGGGGGGGCCGAGGGCGAGCAGTACTTC. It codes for CASSAVGGAEGEQYF.